The 22 T cell receptor beta chains listed next were all sequenced from one sample in a study of CD8 T cells in ankylosing spondylitis. TCRdb ran MiXCR on the 5' RACE reads and lists one entry per CDR3 protein. Among about 240,000 distinct CDR3 sequences listed, about 10% were seen once. The sequencing sample was made of blood, either unsorted or a sorted T cell fraction (not recorded which). The origin of the receptors is a male donor with ankylosing spondylitis or in good health (not recorded which).

In its sample, this clonotype was seen many times. The chain combines TRBV4-1 with TRBJ2-1, with D hard to call. The V and J ends lost 3 bases and 4 bases respectively, with 19 bases between them. Per germline, CDR1 MGHRA and CDR2 YSYEKL. There are 17 residues in the CDR3. Here the CDR3 reads CASSQARGWAAYNEQFF. The CDR3 nucleotides read TGCGCCAGCAGCCAGGCCCGTGGGTGGGCCGCGTACAATGAGCAGTTCTTC.

CDR3 amino acids: CASSLGTGRDTQYF. CDR3 nucleotide sequence: TGTGCCAGCAGCTTAGGGACAGGCCGAGATACGCAGTATTTT. The chain is built from TRBV7-2 and TRBJ2-3; 7 nucleotides line up with TRBD1. Germline assignment: CDR1 SGHTA and CDR2 FQGNSA. The V and J ends lost 1 base and 5 bases, in that order; junction bases with no gene match: 3. The CDR3 length is 14 residues.

CDR3: CAWSVGQGARDTQYF. The CDR3 DNA follows: TGTGCCTGGAGTGTGGGACAGGGGGCGCGAGATACGCAGTATTTT. The V gene is TRBV30, the J gene TRBJ2-3; TRBD1 agrees at 12 bases. The germline gives CDR1 GTSNPN, CDR2 SVGIG (reference sequence). The V segment lost 0 bases and the J segment 5 bases; nucleotides outside the gene matches: 3. CDR3 length: 15 residues.

This clonotype was detected many times. The chain links TRBV10-3 to TRBJ2-1; 7 bases map to TRBD2. Trimming removed 4 bases from V and 7 bases from J; junction bases left unmatched: 10. This CDR3 is built from 15 residues. From germline, CDR1 is ENHRY and CDR2 SYGVKD. In DNA, the CDR3 is TGTGCCATCAGTGTGCTAACGGGAGGCCGAAATGAGCAGTTCTTC. Residues: CAISVLTGGRNEQFF.

The sample holds many counts of this clonotype. The gene calls are TRBV12-3 or TRBV12-4 and TRBJ2-1; D perhaps matches TRBD1 (6 bases). The CDR3 length is 12 residues. V was cut by 10 bases and J by 7 bases, with 14 bases left in between. The CDR3 is CATSRGLNEQFF. DNA for the CDR3: TGTGCCACCTCAAGGGGGTTGAATGAGCAGTTCTTC.

This clonotype occurred many times. This chain connects TRBV14 to TRBJ2-6; D uncertain. V was trimmed by 0 bases and J by 0 bases, leaving 9 bases between them. CDR1 is SGHDN and CDR2 is FVKESK in the germline V gene. The CDR3 runs to 17 residues. The CDR3 sequence is CASSQERTYSGANVLTF. CDR3 in DNA: TGTGCCAGCAGCCAAGAGCGGACCTACTCTGGGGCCAACGTCCTGACTTTC.

The sample holds a few counts of this clonotype. The chain couples TRBV10-1 to TRBJ2-1, with a tentative D call TRBD1 (5 bases). V was trimmed by 4 bases and J by 5 bases, leaving 9 bases between them. The CDR3 is 13 residues long. Germline-derived CDR1 and CDR2 are WNHNN and SYGVQD (reference sequence). The CDR3 region has the DNA TGCGCCAGCAGTGCCCGACAGAACAATGAGCAGTTCTTC. Translated: CASSARQNNEQFF.

This clonotype was seen many times. In DNA form, the CDR3 reads TGTGCCAGCAGCCCGGACGGGGCATCTGGGGCCAACGTCCTGACTTTC. Its protein is CASSPDGASGANVLTF. The chain combines TRBV12-3 or TRBV12-4 with TRBJ2-6; D could derive from TRBD1 or TRBD2 (5 bases each). This CDR3 has 16 amino acids. V was shortened by 6 bases and J by 1 base, with 13 bases between the two germline ends.

This clonotype was picked up many times. This CDR3 reads CASSPFFTLAGVATGELFF. The DNA for the CDR3 is TGTGCCAGCAGCCCCTTTTTCACCTTAGCGGGGGTGGCCACCGGGGAGCTGTTTTTT. The chain couples TRBV3-1 to TRBJ2-2; the match to TRBD2 covers 9 bases. CDR1 is LGHDT and CDR2 is YNNKEL in the germline V gene (reference sequence). The V and J ends lost 4 bases and 4 bases, in that order; junction bases with no gene match: 16. CDR3 length: 19 amino acids.

The sample holds many counts of this clonotype. The chain couples TRBV12-3 or TRBV12-4 to TRBJ1-1; no clear D gene. This CDR3 is built from 14 residues. Deletions cut 6 bases from V and 1 base from J, with 12 bases between. Here the CDR3 reads CASRRRERNTEAFF. For the CDR3, the DNA is TGTGCCAGCAGACGCCGGGAGCGGAACACTGAAGCTTTCTTT.

This clonotype was detected ten times or more. V and J are TRBV20-1 and TRBJ2-7; 9 bases line up with TRBD2. From germline, CDR1 is DFQATT and CDR2 SNEGSKA (reference sequence). The CDR3 is made up of 12 amino acids. With V trimmed by 6 bases and J by 5 bases, 5 bases remained unmatched. The CDR3 here is CSAAGLANEQYF. The DNA of the CDR3 is TGCAGTGCAGCCGGACTAGCGAACGAGCAGTACTTC.

This clonotype was detected a few times. Given a much more abundant clone one base away, this may be a read error. CDR3 DNA: TGTGCCAGCAGTGAGGATCATGCCAACAATGAGCAGTTCTTC. Its protein product is CASSEDHANNEQFF. V gene TRBV2 combines with J gene TRBJ2-1; D gene ambiguous. Trimming cost V 3 bases and J 5 bases, with 11 bases left between them. Per germline, CDR1 SNHLY and CDR2 FYNNEI. The CDR3 is 14 amino acids.

This clonotype was found many times. The CDR3 sequence is CASQTDRTNEKLFF. The CDR3 DNA sequence: TGCGCCAGCCAGACGGACAGAACTAATGAAAAACTGTTTTTT. V is TRBV10-1 and J is TRBJ1-4; tentatively, D is TRBD1 (6 bases). Trimming removed 8 bases at V and 1 base at J, with 11 bases between. Germline CDR1 is WNHNN and CDR2 is SYGVQD (reference sequence). The CDR3 is 14 residues long.

The sample holds many counts of this clonotype. This chain connects TRBV9 to TRBJ1-1; D is possibly TRBD1 (5 bases). Germline V lookup: CDR1 SGDLS, CDR2 YYNGEE. Trimming took 1 base from V and 0 from J, leaving 13 bases between them. The CDR3 sequence is 16 residues long. This CDR3 is CASSVSGSGMNTEAFF. The CDR3 nucleotides read TGTGCCAGCAGCGTATCAGGGTCCGGCATGAACACTGAAGCTTTCTTT.

This clonotype was recorded at least ten times. The chain carries TRBV20-1 and TRBJ2-1, with 7 bases lining up with TRBD1. V was clipped by 7 bases and J by 7 bases; unmatched bases: 7. Per the germline V gene, CDR1 is DFQATT and CDR2 is SNEGSKA (reference sequence). The CDR3 has 12 residues. The CDR3 here is CSGAGGRNEQFF. CDR3 DNA sequence: TGCAGTGGAGCAGGGGGTAGGAATGAGCAGTTCTTC.

This clonotype was observed at least ten times. The CDR3 DNA is TGTGCCAGCAGTTTGGGCAGAAACCAGCCCCAGCATTTT. This codes for CASSLGRNQPQHF. This chain uses TRBV12-3 or TRBV12-4 with TRBJ1-5; no definite D call. The CDR3 totals 13 residues. The germline V and J ends were trimmed by 3 bases and 7 bases, with 10 bases remaining between them.

This clonotype was seen ten or more times. The V and J genes are TRBV7-9 and TRBJ2-3; 8 nucleotides align to TRBD2. This CDR3 comprises 17 residues. The junction had 11 bases not matched to a gene; V was cut back by 2 bases and J by 4 bases. CDR1 is SEHNR and CDR2 is FQNEAQ in the germline V gene (reference sequence). In DNA, the CDR3 is TGTGCCAGCAGCTTACCCCTAGGGACTAGTAACGCAGATACGCAGTATTTT. Translated, it gives CASSLPLGTSNADTQYF.

This clonotype has ten or more counts. CDR3 protein: CASRKQDQETQYF. The CDR3 DNA is TGCGCCAGCAGGAAACAGGACCAAGAGACCCAGTACTTC. J is TRBJ2-5 and V is TRBV5-1, with D perhaps TRBD1 (5 bases). Germline assignment: CDR1 SGHRS and CDR2 YFSETQ. This CDR3 is 13 amino acids long. Trimming stripped 5 bases from V and 0 bases from J, with 8 bases between.

In its sample, this clonotype was seen many times. J is TRBJ1-2 and V is TRBV7-9; 11 positions match TRBD1. Per the germline V gene, CDR1 is SEHNR and CDR2 is FQNEAQ (reference sequence). The V and J ends lost 5 bases and 7 bases, in that order; junction bases with no gene match: 6. The CDR3 has 14 residues. The CDR3 region has the DNA TGTGCCAGCAGCCGCGGACAGGGGGCAGTTGGCTACACCTTC. Its translation: CASSRGQGAVGYTF.

This clonotype was seen more than once but under ten times. One end of the junction varies from germline; a read error may be responsible. The CDR3 DNA sequence: TGTGCCAGCAGCGAAGACAGGGTAAATTCACCCCTCCACTTT. It translates to CASSEDRVNSPLHF. V is TRBV2 and J is TRBJ1-6, with TRBD1 matching over 7 bases. The CDR3 is 14 amino acids. Per germline, CDR1 SNHLY and CDR2 FYNNEI. Complete variable domain (other parts from reference TRBV2 and TRBJ1-6): EPEVTQTPSHQVTQMGQEVILRCVPISNHLYFYWYRQILGQKVEFLVSFYNNEISEKSEIFDDQFSVERPDGSNFTLKIRSTKLEDSAMYFCASSEDRVNSPLHFGNGTRLTVT.

This clonotype was detected only a few times. This sequence joins TRBV5-1 and TRBJ1-1; a weak D match, TRBD1 (5 bases). V was cut by 2 bases and J by 7 bases, with 12 bases left in between. Germline V gene data show CDR1 as SGHRS and CDR2 as YFSETQ. This CDR3 has 13 amino acids. CDR3 region: CASSLQAGGEAFF. The CDR3 DNA reads TGCGCCAGCAGCTTACAGGCTGGGGGTGAAGCTTTCTTT.

CDR3 DNA sequence: TGCAGTGCTGAAAGGACAGGACCCAATCAGCCCCAGCATTTT. It is translated as CSAERTGPNQPQHF. The V gene is TRBV20-1, the J gene TRBJ1-5; 7 positions match TRBD1. The CDR3 is made up of 14 amino acids. The V gene end was trimmed by 5 bases and the J gene end by 3 bases; junction bases not matched to a gene: 7. The germline gives CDR1 DFQATT, CDR2 SNEGSKA (reference sequence).